What follows describes a single TCR beta chain. The data are from a study of brain T cells in children with intractable seizures. The V and J ends lost 0 bases and 4 bases respectively, with 14 bases between them. Germline-derived CDR1 and CDR2 are SGHDT and YYEEEE. The CDR3 loop spans 16 amino acids. Sample time point: blood from clinic visit 5 months post-surgery; TSC patient then seizure free. Surgery cases with the highest brain T cell transcript signatures were chosen for sequencing. Generated by immunoSEQ multiplex PCR, the TCRdb table keeps only in-frame clones and is missing some. The repertoire holds around 340,000 clones, with more than 85% as singletons.

The origin of this receptor is a boy under two years old with tuberous sclerosis and intractable seizures. The rearrangement joins TRBV5-6 to TRBJ1-5, with no clear D. Sequencing was performed on peripheral blood, taken roughly 5 months after surgery. The CDR3 DNA reads TGTGCCAGCAGCTTGGGGAGGGAAGGGTGGAATCAGCCCCAGCATTTT. Encoded protein: CASSLGREGWNQPQHF.